The present TCR beta chain was sequenced within a study of Graves' ophthalmopathy and Graves' hyperthyroidism. The CDR3 totals 12 residues. Germline V gives CDR1 LGHDT, CDR2 YNNKEL (reference sequence). The table lists this clonotype with a few counts. A read error may produce the germline difference seen at one junction end. TCR beta CDR3 amplification used RNA transcripts. An opening RT-PCR round employed HTBI primers and preceded a second-round multiplex PCR. Via MiXCR, TCRdb re-called the multiplex PCR reads, giving one row per CDR3 protein. Of roughly 380,000 distinct CDR3 sequences in the sample, 15% were seen once.

This sequence originates from a woman between 18 and 29 years old with stable Graves' hyperthyroidism. The chain carries TRBV3-1 and TRBJ2-5, with 8 bases lining up with TRBD2. The sample comprised peripheral blood. CDR3 in DNA: TGTGCCAGCAGCCAAGCCTCTAGCGGGCCGGACTTC. Translation: CASSQASSGPDF.